This T cell receptor (beta chain) was profiled in a study of blood T cells in healthy people across ages. The overall study: For every two T cells, template switching captured about one barcoded beta molecule.

Notes on this clonotype: Its antigen remains unknown.

Germline-derived CDR1 and CDR2 are SGHAT and FQNNGV. The CDR3 totals 14 residues. V dropped 3 bases and J dropped 6 bases, with 12 bases sitting between them. Total RNA amounts of at least 6 micrograms were extracted per sample. General study results and limits: Both naive CD4+ cell counts and diversity were greater in long-lived donors than in aged donors.

A second PCR of about 7 to 12 cycles used a sample-barcoded 5' primer and a J-beta primer mix. The yield of each sample was at least 3 million CDR3-containing paired-end reads. TCRdb reprocessed the 5' RACE reads via MiXCR and lists one record per CDR3 protein. The table shows approximately 1,700,000 distinct CDR3 sequences, with about 39% occurring only once. Sequences were obtained from blood. The TCR originated in a human donor in good health. The chain carries TRBV11-2 and TRBJ2-1; TRBD2 might be the D (6 bases). CDR3 amino acids: CASSFWTNPNEQFF. The CDR3 bases are TGTGCCAGCAGCTTCTGGACTAATCCCAATGAGCAGTTCTTC.